One T cell receptor beta chain is described in this entry. This record belongs to a study of early T cells in non-severe SARS-CoV-2 infection. The CDR3 runs 16 residues. Germline V gene data show CDR1 as SGHRS and CDR2 as YFSETQ. With 4 bases clipped from V and 3 bases from J, the junction kept 5 bases outside the gene matches. TCRdb reanalysed the 5' RACE reads using MiXCR and keeps one entry per CDR3 protein. The sample lists tens of thousands of distinct CDR3 sequences, about 10% occurring once. Here the sequenced sample was whole blood, taken at baseline. The receptor was derived from an adult who was a healthcare worker with PCR-confirmed SARS-CoV-2 infection or an uninfected control (not recorded which). This rearrangement joins TRBV5-1 to TRBJ2-3, with 13 positions matching TRBD2. CDR3 sequence (DNA): TGCGCCAGCAGCCAGACTAGCGGGGGGCCGACAGATACGCAGTATTTT. This sequence encodes CASSQTSGGPTDTQYF.